This T cell receptor (beta chain) was recovered during a study of blood T cell repertoires in COVID-19. Background on the study: T cells, B-cell-depleted T cells, or PBMCs provided the cDNA or gDNA that served as material.

Trimming cost V 5 bases and J 6 bases, with 17 bases left between them. From germline, CDR1 is SSHAT and CDR2 FNYEAQ (reference sequence). The CDR3 totals 15 residues. The data were produced by immunoSEQ multiplex PCR, yet TCRdb's version contains in-frame clones alone and is incomplete. The sample includes 280,000 or so clones, around 85% of them seen just once. Living in 24 US areas, the participants were between roughly 18 and 89 years of age. Membership in each cohort depended on participant-reported clinical history. Material for sequencing was PBMCs or T cells enriched from blood (not recorded which). The J gene is TRBJ1-5, the V gene TRBV7-7; D may be TRBD1 (6 bases). This TCR was sampled from a woman aged 45-60 years who had recovered from COVID-19. The CDR3 is CASSLTGVGGQPQHF. The CDR3 DNA sequence: TGTGCCAGCAGCCTGACTGGGGTAGGGGGTCAGCCCCAGCATTTT. The whole variable domain, filled in from reference TRBV7-7 and TRBJ1-5, reads GAGVSQSPRYKVTKRGQDVTLRCDPISSHATLYWYQQALGQGPEFLTYFNYEAQPDKSGLPSDRFSAERPEGSISTLTIQRTEQRDSAMYRCASSLTGVGGQPQHFGDGTRLSIL.